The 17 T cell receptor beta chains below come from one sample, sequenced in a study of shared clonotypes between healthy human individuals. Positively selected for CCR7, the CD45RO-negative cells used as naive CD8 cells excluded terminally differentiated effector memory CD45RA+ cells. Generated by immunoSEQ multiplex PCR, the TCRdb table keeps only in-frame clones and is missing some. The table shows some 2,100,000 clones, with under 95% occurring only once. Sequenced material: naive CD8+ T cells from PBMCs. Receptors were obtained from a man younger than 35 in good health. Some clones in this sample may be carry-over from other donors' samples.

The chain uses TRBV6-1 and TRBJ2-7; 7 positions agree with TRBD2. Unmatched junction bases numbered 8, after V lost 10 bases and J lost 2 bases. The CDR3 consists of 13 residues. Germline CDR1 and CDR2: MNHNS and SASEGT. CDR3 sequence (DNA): TGTGCCATCAGCGGGATAGGGACCTACGAGCAGTACTTC. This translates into CAISGIGTYEQYF.

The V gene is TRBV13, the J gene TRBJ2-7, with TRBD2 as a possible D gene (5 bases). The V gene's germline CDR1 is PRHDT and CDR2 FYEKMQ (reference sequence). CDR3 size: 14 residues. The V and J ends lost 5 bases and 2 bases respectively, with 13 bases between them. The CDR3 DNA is TGTGCCAGCAGCCCGGACGGGAAACCCTACGAGCAGTACTTC. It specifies CASSPDGKPYEQYF.

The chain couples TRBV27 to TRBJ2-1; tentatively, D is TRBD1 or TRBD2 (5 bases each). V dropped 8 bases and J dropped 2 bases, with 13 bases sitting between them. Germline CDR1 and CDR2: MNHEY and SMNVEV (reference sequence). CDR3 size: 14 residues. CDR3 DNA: TGTGCCAGCCGACCGGGGCTAGCCTACAATGAGCAGTTCTTC. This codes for CASRPGLAYNEQFF.

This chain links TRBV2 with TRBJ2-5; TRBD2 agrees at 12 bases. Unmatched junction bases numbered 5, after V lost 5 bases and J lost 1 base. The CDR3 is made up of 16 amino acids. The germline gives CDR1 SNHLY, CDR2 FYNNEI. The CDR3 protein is CASSHRLAGVQETQYF. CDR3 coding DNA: TGTGCCAGCAGTCACCGACTAGCGGGAGTCCAAGAGACCCAGTACTTC. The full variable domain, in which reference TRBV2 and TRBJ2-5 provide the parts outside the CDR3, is EPEVTQTPSHQVTQMGQEVILRCVPISNHLYFYWYRQILGQKVEFLVSFYNNEISEKSEIFDDQFSVERPDGSNFTLKIRSTKLEDSAMYFCASSHRLAGVQETQYFGPGTRLLVL.

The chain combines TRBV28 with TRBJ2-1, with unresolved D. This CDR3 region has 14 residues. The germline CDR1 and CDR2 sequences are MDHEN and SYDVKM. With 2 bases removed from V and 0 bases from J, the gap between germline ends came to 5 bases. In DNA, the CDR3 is TGTGCCAGCAGTTTAGGCCACTCCTACAATGAGCAGTTCTTC. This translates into CASSLGHSYNEQFF.

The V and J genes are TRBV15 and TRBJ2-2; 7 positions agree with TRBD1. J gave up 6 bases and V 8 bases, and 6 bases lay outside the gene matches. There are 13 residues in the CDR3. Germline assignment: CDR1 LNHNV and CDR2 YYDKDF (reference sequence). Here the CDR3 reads CATRDQGAGELFF. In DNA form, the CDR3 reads TGTGCCACCCGGGACCAGGGGGCCGGGGAGCTGTTTTTT. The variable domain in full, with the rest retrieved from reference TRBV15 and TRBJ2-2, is DAMVIQNPRYQVTQFGKPVTLSCSQTLNHNVMYWYQQKSSQAPKLLFHYYDKDFNNEADTPDNFQSRRPNTSFCFLDIRSPGLGDTAMYLCATRDQGAGELFFGEGSRLTVL.

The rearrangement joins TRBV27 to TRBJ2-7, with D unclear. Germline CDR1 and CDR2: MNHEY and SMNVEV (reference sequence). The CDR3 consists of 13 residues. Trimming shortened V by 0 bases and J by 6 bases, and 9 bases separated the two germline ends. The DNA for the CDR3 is TGTGCCAGCAGTTTATCAGGGTTGTTCGAGCAGTACTTC. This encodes CASSLSGLFEQYF.

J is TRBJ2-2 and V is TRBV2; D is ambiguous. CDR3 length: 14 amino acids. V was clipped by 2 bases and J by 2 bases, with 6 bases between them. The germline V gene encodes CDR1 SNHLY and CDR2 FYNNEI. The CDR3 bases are TGTGCCAGCAGTGAATCAGTAAACACCGGGGAGCTGTTTTTT. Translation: CASSESVNTGELFF.

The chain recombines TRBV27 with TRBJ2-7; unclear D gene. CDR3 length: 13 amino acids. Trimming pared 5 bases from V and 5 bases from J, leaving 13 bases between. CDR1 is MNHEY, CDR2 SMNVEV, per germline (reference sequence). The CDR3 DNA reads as TGTGCCAGCAGTACCTATCTAACTGACGAGCAGTACTTC. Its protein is CASSTYLTDEQYF.

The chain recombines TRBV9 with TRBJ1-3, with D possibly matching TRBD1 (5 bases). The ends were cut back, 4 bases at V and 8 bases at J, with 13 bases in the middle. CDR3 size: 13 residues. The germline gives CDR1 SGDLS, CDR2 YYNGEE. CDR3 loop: CASSPGWADTIYF. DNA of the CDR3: TGTGCCAGCAGCCCAGGGTGGGCAGACACCATATATTTT. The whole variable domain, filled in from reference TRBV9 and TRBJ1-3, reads DSGVTQTPKHLITATGQRVTLRCSPRSGDLSVYWYQQSLDQGLQFLIQYYNGEERAKGNILERFSAQQFPDLHSELNLSSLELGDSALYFCASSPGWADTIYFGEGSWLTVV.

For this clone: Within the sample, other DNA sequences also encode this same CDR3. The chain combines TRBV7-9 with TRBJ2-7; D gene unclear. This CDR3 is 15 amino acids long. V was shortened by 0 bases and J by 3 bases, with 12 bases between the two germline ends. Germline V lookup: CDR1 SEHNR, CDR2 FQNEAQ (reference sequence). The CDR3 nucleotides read TGTGCCAGCAGCTTAGCCGGCGGCCCAAGCTACGAGCAGTACTTC. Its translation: CASSLAGGPSYEQYF.

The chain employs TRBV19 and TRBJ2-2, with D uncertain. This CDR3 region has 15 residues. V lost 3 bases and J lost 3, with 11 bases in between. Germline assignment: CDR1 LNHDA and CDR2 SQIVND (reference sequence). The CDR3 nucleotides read TGTGCCAGTAGTATTAATAAGGGTGACACCGGGGAGCTGTTTTTT. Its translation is CASSINKGDTGELFF.

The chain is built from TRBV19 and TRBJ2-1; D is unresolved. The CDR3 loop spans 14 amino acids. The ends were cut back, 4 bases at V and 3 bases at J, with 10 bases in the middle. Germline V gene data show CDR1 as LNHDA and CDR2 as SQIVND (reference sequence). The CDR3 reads CASSSRPYYNEQFF. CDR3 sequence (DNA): TGTGCCAGTAGTAGCAGGCCTTACTACAATGAGCAGTTCTTC.

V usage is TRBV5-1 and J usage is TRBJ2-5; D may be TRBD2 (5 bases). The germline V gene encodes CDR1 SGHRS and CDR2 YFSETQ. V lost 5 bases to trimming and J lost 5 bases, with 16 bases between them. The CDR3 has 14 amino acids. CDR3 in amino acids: CASSPTRGWETQYF. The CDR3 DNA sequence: TGCGCCAGCAGTCCCACCCGGGGATGGGAGACCCAGTACTTC. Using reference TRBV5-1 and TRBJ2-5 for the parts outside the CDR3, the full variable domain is KAGVTQTPRYLIKTRGQQVTLSCSPISGHRSVSWYQQTPGQGLQFLFEYFSETQRNKGNFPGRFSGRQFSNSRSEMNVSTLELGDSALYLCASSPTRGWETQYFGPGTRLLVL.

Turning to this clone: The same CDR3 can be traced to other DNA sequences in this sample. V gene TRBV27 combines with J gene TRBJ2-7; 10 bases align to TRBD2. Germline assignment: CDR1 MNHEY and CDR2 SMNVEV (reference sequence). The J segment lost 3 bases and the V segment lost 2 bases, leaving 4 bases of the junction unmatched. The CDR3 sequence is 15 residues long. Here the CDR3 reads CASSLMASGSYEQYF. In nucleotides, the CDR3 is TGTGCCAGCAGTTTAATGGCTAGCGGGAGCTACGAGCAGTACTTC.

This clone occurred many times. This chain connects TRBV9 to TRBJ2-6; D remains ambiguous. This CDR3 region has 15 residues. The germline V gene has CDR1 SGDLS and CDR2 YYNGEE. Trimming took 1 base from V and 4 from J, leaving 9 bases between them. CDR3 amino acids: CASSVNRIGANVLTF. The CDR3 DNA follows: TGTGCCAGCAGCGTAAACCGTATCGGGGCCAACGTCCTGACTTTC.

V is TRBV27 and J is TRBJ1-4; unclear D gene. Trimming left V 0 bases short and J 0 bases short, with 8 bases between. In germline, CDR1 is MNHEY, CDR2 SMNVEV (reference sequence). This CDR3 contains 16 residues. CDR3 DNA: TGTGCCAGCAGTTTATCCCAGCCAGCAACTAATGAAAAACTGTTTTTT. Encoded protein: CASSLSQPATNEKLFF.